One TCR beta chain is described in this entry. What it binds is unknown. This record belongs to a study of a mutant IDH1 vaccine in newly diagnosed glioma. Study in general: Treated patients comprised 62.5% males and about 40% females, mean age 40.4 years. Patients' prior therapy spanned radiotherapy, temozolomide, or both; most underwent both. Study results and caveats: Seemingly, top peripheral T cell clonotype changes bore no relation to pseudoprogression.

Time point here: baseline, week 1 (first vaccination visit). Sample treatment: pre-vaccination baseline after standard-of-care therapy. Donors' newly diagnosed IDH1-mutant WHO grade 3 or 4 astrocytomas lacked nuclear ATRX. The repertoire was sequenced with immunoSEQ multiplex PCR; TCRdb's copy has only in-frame clones and lacks some. Of fewer than 100,000 clones listed, approximately 90% are singletons. The sequence was obtained from a woman aged 50 to 60 with glioma. Sample: PBMCs, taken from a glioma patient treated with radiotherapy, temozolomide or both.

The CDR3 spells CASSLAREYEQYF. The CDR3 DNA sequence: TGTGCCAGCAGCTTAGCGAGGGAATACGAGCAGTACTTC. The chain uses TRBV7-9 and TRBJ2-7; D might be TRBD2 (5 bases). This CDR3 region has 13 residues. V lost 0 bases and J 4 bases, leaving 7 bases between the germline ends. Germline CDR1 SEHNR, CDR2 FQNEAQ (reference sequence).